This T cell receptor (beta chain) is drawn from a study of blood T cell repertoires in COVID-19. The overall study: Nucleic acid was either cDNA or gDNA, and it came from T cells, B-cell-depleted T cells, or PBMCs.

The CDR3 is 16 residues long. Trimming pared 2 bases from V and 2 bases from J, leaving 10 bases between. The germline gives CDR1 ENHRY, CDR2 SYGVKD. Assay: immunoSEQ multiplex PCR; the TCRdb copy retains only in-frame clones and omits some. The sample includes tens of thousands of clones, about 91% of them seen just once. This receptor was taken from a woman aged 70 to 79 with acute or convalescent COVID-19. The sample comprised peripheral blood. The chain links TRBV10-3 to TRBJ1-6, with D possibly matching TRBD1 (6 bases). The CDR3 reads CAISERGQTYNSPLHF. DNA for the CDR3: TGTGCCATCAGTGAGAGAGGACAGACCTATAATTCACCCCTCCACTTT.